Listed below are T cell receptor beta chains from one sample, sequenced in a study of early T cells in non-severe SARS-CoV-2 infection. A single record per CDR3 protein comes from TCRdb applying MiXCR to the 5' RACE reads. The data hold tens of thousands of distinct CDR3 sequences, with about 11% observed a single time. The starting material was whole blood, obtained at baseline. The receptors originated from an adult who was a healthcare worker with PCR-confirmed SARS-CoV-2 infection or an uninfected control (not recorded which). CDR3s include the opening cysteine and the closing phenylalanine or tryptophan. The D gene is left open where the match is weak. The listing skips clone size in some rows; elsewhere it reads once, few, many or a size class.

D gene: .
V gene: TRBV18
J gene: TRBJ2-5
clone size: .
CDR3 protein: CASSPPRRLAVGKETQYF
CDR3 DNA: TGTGCCAGCTCACCACCGCGTAGGCTAGCCGTTGGTAAAGAGACCCAGTACTTC

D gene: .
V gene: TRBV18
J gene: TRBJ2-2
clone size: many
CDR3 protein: CASSREQGPNTGELFF
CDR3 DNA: TGTGCCAGCTCACGCGAACAGGGTCCGAACACCGGGGAGCTGTTTTTT

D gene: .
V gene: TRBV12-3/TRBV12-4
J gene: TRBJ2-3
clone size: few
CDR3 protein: CASRNSEADTQYF
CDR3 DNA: TGTGCCAGCAGAAACTCCGAGGCAGATACGCAGTATTTT

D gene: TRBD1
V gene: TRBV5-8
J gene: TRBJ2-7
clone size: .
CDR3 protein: CASSLSGTGLSEQYF
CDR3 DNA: TGTGCCAGCAGCTTATCCGGGACAGGACTCTCCGAGCAGTACTTC

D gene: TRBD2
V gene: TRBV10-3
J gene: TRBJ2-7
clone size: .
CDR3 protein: CAISPGLAGGTGDEQYF
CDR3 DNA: TGTGCCATCAGCCCGGGACTAGCGGGGGGAACTGGCGACGAGCAGTACTTC

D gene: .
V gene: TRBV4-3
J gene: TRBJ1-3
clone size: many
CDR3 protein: CASSQDSSGNTIYF
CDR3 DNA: TGCGCCAGCAGCCAAGACAGCTCTGGAAACACCATATATTTT

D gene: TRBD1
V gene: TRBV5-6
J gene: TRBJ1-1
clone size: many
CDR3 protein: CASSLVGTDTEAFF
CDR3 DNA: TGTGCCAGCAGCTTAGTCGGGACAGACACTGAAGCTTTCTTT

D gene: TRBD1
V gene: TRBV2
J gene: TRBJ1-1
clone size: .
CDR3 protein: CASSGTGLNTEAFF
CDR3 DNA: TGTGCCAGCAGTGGGACAGGGTTGAACACTGAAGCTTTCTTT

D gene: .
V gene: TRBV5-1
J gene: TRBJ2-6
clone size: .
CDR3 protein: CASGLSVSGANVLTF
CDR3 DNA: TGCGCCAGCGGGCTTTCGGTCTCTGGGGCCAACGTCCTGACTTTC

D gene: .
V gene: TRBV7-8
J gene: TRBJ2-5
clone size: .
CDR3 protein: CASSLLGGQETQYF
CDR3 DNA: TGTGCCAGCAGCTTACTCGGGGGACAAGAGACCCAGTACTTC

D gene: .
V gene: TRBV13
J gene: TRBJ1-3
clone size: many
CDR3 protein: CASSLKEHTIYF
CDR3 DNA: TGTGCCAGCAGCTTAAAGGAGCACACCATATATTTT

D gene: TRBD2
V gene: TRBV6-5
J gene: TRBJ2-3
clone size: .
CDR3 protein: CASSYRLAGGRLDTQYF
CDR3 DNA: TGTGCCAGCAGTTACCGACTAGCGGGGGGGCGGTTAGATACGCAGTATTTT

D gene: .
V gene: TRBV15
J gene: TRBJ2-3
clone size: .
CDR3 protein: CATSRESDGLTDTQYF
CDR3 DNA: TGTGCCACCAGCAGAGAATCGGACGGCCTCACAGATACGCAGTATTTT

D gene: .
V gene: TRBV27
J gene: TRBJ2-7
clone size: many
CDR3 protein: CASSPGQLAYEQYF
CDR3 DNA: TGTGCCAGCAGCCCCGGACAGCTAGCCTACGAGCAGTACTTC

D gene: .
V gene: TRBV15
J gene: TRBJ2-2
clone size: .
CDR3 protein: CATSRESGLTGELFF
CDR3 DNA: TGTGCCACCAGCAGAGAGAGCGGACTCACCGGGGAGCTGTTTTTT

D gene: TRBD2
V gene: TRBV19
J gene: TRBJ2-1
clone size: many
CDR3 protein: CASSNPRGGMYEQFF
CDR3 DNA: TGTGCCAGTAGTAACCCGCGGGGGGGCATGTATGAGCAGTTCTTC

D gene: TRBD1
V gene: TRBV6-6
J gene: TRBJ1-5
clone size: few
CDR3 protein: CASRDRGYSNQPQHF
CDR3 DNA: TGTGCCAGCAGGGACAGGGGCTATAGCAATCAGCCCCAGCATTTT

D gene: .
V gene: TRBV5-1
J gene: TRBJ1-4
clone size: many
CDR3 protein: CASSRNSATNEKLFF
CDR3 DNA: TGCGCCAGCAGCCGAAACAGTGCAACTAATGAAAAACTGTTTTTT

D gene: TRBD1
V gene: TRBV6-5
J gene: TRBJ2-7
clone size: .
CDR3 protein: CASRLGQGGRQYF
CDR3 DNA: TGTGCCAGTCGCCTGGGACAGGGAGGAAGGCAGTACTTC

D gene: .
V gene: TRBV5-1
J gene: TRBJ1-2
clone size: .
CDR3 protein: CASSSTWDGANYGYTF
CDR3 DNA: TGCGCCAGCAGCTCTACCTGGGACGGGGCTAACTATGGCTACACCTTC

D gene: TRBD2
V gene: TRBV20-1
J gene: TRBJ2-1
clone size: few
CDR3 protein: CSARDPRTSGGYDEQFF
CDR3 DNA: TGCAGTGCTAGAGATCCCCGGACTAGCGGGGGGTATGATGAGCAGTTCTTC

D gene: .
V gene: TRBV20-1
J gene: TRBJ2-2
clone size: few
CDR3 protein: CSAQGGAGELFF
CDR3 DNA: TGCAGTGCCCAGGGTGGGGCCGGGGAGCTGTTTTTT

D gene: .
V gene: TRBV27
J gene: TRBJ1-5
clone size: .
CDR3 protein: CASSPQGREYSNQPQHF
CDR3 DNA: TGTGCCAGCAGTCCTCAGGGGCGGGAATATAGCAATCAGCCCCAGCATTTT

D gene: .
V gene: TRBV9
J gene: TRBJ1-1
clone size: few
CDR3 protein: CASSVELVGTEAFF
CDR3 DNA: TGTGCCAGCAGCGTAGAGTTGGTAGGCACTGAAGCTTTCTTT

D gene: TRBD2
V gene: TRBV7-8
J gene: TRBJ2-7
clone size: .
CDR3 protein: CASSQTSGGIQTYEQYF
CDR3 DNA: TGTGCCAGCAGCCAAACTAGCGGGGGAATTCAAACCTACGAGCAGTACTTC

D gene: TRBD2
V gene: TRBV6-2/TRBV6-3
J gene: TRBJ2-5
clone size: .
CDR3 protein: CASSYYGTRGETQYF
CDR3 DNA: TGTGCCAGCAGTTACTACGGGACTAGAGGCGAGACCCAGTACTTC